Listed below are T cell receptor beta chains from one sample, sequenced in a study of cytomegalovirus exposure and HLA in healthy donors. Assay: immunoSEQ multiplex PCR; the TCRdb copy retains only in-frame clones and omits some. The repertoire holds 100,000 or so clones, with about an eighth as singletons. Material for sequencing was PBMCs. The source of these receptors is a man aged 40-49 years in good health and CMV-seropositive. The CDR3 runs from the conserved cysteine through the conserved F or W. D genes are given only for firm matches. Not all rows give a size; the values are once, few, many and, for expanded clones, a class.

j_gene,abundance,v_gene,d_gene,CDR3aa,CDR3nt
TRBJ2-6,few,TRBV5-1,-,CASSLAGSSSGANVLTF,TGCGCCAGCAGCTTGGCAGGTTCGAGCTCTGGGGCCAACGTCCTGACTTTC
TRBJ2-1,few,TRBV6-5,TRBD2,CASSYGSGTYNEQFF,TGTGCCAGCAGTTACGGGAGCGGGACCTACAATGAGCAGTTCTTC
TRBJ1-1,few,TRBV27,-,CASRIDDMNTEAFF,TGTGCCAGCAGAATAGACGACATGAACACTGAAGCTTTCTTT
TRBJ2-1,many,TRBV6-5,-,CASSSSSSYNEQFF,TGTGCCAGCAGTTCAAGCTCCTCCTACAATGAGCAGTTCTTC
TRBJ2-5,-,TRBV5-1,TRBD1,CASSLEAGGYSQETQYF,TGCGCCAGCAGCTTGGAGGCAGGGGGATACTCACAAGAGACCCAGTACTTC
TRBJ2-7,few,TRBV29-1,TRBD2,CSVAPRLAGEGEQYF,TGCAGCGTTGCCCCGAGACTAGCGGGAGAGGGCGAGCAGTACTTC
TRBJ2-5,few,TRBV28,TRBD1,CASSTTNRGTQYF,TGTGCCAGCAGTACAACCAACAGGGGGACCCAGTACTTC
TRBJ2-2,-,TRBV4-3,-,CASSQQGWYGGELFF,TGCGCCAGCAGCCAACAGGGTTGGTACGGCGGGGAGCTGTTTTTT
TRBJ1-1,-,TRBV27,-,CASSLFPSMGARTEAFF,TGTGCCAGCAGTTTATTCCCATCAATGGGGGCTCGAACTGAAGCTTTCTTT
TRBJ2-1,-,TRBV12-2,-,CASRLSRSGRTNEQFF,TGTGCAAGTCGCTTATCTAGGAGCGGGAGGACCAATGAGCAGTTCTTC
TRBJ2-1,few,TRBV27,TRBD1,CASSLPGQVPYNEQFF,TGTGCCAGCAGTCTACCGGGACAGGTTCCCTACAATGAGCAGTTCTTC
TRBJ2-1,few,TRBV9,-,CASSAELAAGEQFF,TGTGCCAGCAGCGCCGAATTGGCCGCGGGTGAGCAGTTCTTC
TRBJ1-3,-,TRBV2,-,CASSLTGGDGNTIYF,TGTGCCAGCAGCCTGACAGGTGGCGATGGAAACACCATATATTTT
TRBJ1-2,-,TRBV10-3,TRBD1,CAIREGQGAVGYTF,TGTGCCATCAGAGAGGGACAGGGGGCGGTTGGCTACACCTTC
TRBJ1-2,few,TRBV10-2,-,CASREGTANYGYTF,TGCGCCAGCAGGGAGGGCACCGCCAACTATGGCTACACCTTC
TRBJ2-5,few,TRBV9,-,CASSGPSQETQYF,TGTGCCAGCAGCGGGCCCAGCCAAGAGACCCAGTACTTC
TRBJ2-7,few,TRBV5-1,TRBD1,CASSPGQRAYEQYF,TGCGCCAGCAGCCCGGGACAGAGGGCCTACGAGCAGTACTTC
TRBJ1-2,-,TRBV5-8,TRBD1,CASKTGVQGYTF,TGTGCCAGCAAGACAGGGGTGCAGGGCTACACCTTC
TRBJ1-1,-,TRBV9,-,CASSPQGVEKEAFF,TGTGCCAGCAGCCCTCAGGGTGTGGAGAAGGAAGCTTTCTTT
TRBJ2-7,-,TRBV25-1,TRBD1,CASSVDRGEQYF,TGTGCCAGCAGCGTTGACAGGGGAGAGCAGTACTTC
TRBJ2-5,-,TRBV7-8,-,CASSFHREKETQYF,TGTGCCAGCAGCTTTCACAGGGAAAAAGAGACCCAGTACTTC
TRBJ2-2,-,TRBV18,TRBD1,CASSPPQFGTGVAGELFF,TGTGCCAGCTCACCACCCCAATTCGGGACAGGGGTTGCCGGGGAGCTGTTTTTT